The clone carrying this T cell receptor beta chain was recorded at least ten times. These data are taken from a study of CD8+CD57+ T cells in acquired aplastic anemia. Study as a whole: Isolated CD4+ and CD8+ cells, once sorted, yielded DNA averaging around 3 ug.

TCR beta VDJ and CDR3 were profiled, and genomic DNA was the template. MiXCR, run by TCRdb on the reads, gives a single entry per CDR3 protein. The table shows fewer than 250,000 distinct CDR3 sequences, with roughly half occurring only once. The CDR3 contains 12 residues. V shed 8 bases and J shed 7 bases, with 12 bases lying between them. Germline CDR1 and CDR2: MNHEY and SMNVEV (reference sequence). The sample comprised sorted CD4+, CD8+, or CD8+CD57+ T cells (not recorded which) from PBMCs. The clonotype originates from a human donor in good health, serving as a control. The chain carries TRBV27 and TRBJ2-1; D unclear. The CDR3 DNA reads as TGTGCCAGCGTTTCTAGAGCGAATGAGCAGTTCTTC. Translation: CASVSRANEQFF.